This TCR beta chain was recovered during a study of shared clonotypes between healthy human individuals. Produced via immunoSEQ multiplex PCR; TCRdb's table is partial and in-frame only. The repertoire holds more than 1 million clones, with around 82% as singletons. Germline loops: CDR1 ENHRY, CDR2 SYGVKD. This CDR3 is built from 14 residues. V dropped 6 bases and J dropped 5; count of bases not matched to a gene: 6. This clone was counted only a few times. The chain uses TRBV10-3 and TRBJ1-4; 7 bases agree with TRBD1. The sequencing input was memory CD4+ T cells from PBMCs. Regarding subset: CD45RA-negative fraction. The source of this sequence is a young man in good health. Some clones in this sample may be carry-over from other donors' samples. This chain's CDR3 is CAISRQGSNEKLFF. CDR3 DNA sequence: TGTGCCATCAGCCGACAGGGTTCGAATGAAAAACTGTTTTTT.